This TCR beta chain derives from a study of blood T cell repertoires in COVID-19. Study overall: In each case, the material was cDNA or gDNA derived from T cells, B-cell-depleted T cells, or PBMCs.

Original analysis: The authors estimated nucleated cell counts from reference gene primer amplification. Using immunoSEQ multiplex PCR, the repertoire was profiled, and TCRdb retains in-frame clones only, with some absent. The V and J calls and clone size are taken from that table; D and trimming were inferred from the DNA. The sample consists of about 380,000 clones, around 89% of them appearing once. The germline CDR1 and CDR2 sequences are SGHRS and YFSETQ. The CDR3 length is 14 residues. V lost 0 bases and J 5 bases, leaving 11 bases between the germline ends. Self-reported history from a screening survey and questionnaire set each donor's cohort.

The clonotype was recovered from a woman aged 18-35 years who had recovered from COVID-19. This rearrangement joins TRBV5-1 to TRBJ2-5; D perhaps matches TRBD1 (5 bases). The source material was PBMCs or T cells enriched from blood (not recorded which). CDR3 bases: TGCGCCAGCAGCTTGGTATGGGGCGAGGAGACCCAGTACTTC. Translation gives CASSLVWGEETQYF.